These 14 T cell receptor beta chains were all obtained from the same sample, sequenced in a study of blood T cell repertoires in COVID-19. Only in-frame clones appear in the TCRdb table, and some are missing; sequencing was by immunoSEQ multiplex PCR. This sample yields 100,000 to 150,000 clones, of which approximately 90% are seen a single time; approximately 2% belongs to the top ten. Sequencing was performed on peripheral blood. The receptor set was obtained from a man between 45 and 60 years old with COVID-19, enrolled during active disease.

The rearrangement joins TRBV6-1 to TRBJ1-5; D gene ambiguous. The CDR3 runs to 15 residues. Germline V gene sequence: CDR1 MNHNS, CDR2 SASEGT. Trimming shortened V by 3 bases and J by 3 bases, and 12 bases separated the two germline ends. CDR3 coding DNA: TGTGCCAGCAGTGAGAACAGAAACCCCAATCAGCCCCAGCATTTT. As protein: CASSENRNPNQPQHF.

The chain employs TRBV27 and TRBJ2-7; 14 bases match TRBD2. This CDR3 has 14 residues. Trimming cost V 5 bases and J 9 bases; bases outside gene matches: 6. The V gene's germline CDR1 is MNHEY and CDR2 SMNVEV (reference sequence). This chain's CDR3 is CASSTLGLAGAQYF. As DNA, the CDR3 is TGTGCCAGCAGTACCCTGGGACTAGCGGGAGCGCAGTACTTC.

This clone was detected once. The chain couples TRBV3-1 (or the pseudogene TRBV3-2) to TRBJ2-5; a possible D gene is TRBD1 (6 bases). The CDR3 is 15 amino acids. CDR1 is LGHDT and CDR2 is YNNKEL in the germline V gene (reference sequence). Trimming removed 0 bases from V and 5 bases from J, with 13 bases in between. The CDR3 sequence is CASSQDRGTRETQYF. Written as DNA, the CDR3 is TGTGCCAGCAGCCAAGATAGGGGGACCCGGGAGACCCAGTACTTC.

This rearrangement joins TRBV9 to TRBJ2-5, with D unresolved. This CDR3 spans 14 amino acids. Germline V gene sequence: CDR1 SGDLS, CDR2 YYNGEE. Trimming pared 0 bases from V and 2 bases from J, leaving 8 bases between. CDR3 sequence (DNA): TGTGCCAGCAGCGTAGATGTCCGTCAAGAGACCCAGTACTTC. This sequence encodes CASSVDVRQETQYF.

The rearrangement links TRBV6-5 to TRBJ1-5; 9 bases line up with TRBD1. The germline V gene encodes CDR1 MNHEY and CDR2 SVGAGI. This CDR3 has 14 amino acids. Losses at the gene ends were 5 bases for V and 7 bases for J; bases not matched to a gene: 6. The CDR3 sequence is CASSTGQGNQPQHF. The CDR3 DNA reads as TGTGCCAGCAGTACCGGACAGGGGAACCAGCCCCAGCATTTT.

CDR3 nucleotides: TGTGCCAGCAGCTGGACAGACTATGGCTACACCTTC. Protein product: CASSWTDYGYTF. This chain connects TRBV4-2 to TRBJ1-2; a weak D match, TRBD1 (6 bases). The CDR3 covers 12 residues. Trimming shortened V by 5 bases and J by 3 bases, and 7 bases separated the two germline ends. Germline CDR1 is LGHNA and CDR2 is YNFKEQ.

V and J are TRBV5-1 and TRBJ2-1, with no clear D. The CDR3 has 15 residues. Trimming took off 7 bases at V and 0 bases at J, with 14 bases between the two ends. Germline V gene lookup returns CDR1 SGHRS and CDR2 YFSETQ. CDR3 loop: CASSKLPGSYNEQFF. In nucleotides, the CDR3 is TGCGCCAGCTCTAAACTCCCCGGCTCCTACAATGAGCAGTTCTTC.

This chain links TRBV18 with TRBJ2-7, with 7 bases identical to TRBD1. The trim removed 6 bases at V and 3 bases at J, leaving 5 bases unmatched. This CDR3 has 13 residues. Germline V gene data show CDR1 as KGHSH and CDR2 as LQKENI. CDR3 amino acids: CASSPDRDYEQYV. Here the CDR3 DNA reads TGTGCCAGCTCCCCCGACAGGGACTACGAGCAGTACGTC.

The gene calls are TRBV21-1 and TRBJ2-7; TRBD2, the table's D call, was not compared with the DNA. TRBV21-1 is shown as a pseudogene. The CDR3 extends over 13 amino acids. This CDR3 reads CASSLGRGWEQYF. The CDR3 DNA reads TGTGCCAGCAGCCTAGGGCGGGGATGGGAGCAGTACTTC.

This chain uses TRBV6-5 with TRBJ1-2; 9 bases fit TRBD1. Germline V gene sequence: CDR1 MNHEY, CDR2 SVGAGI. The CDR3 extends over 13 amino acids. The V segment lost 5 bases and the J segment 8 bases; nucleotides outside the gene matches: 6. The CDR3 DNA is TGTGCCAGCAGTCAGTACAGGGGGCTAGGCTACACCTTC. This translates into CASSQYRGLGYTF.

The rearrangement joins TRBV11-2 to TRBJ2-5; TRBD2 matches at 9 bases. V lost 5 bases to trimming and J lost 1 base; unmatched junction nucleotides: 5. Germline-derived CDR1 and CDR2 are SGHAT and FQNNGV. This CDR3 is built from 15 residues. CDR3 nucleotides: TGTGCCAGCAGCCCCCTACTAGCGGGCCAAGAGACCCAGTACTTC. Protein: CASSPLLAGQETQYF.

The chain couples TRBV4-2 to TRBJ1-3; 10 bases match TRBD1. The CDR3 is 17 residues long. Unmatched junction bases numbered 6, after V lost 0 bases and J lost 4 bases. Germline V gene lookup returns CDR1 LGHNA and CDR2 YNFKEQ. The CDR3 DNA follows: TGTGCCAGCAGCCAAGAACGGCGGACAGGGGGAGGAAACACCATATATTTT. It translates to CASSQERRTGGGNTIYF.

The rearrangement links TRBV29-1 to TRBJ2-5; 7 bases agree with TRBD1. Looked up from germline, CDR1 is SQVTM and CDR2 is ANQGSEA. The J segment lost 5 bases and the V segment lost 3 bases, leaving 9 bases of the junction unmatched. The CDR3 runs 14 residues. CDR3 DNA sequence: TGCAGCGTTGAGCGACAGGGCTTGGCTGAGACCCAGTACTTC. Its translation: CSVERQGLAETQYF. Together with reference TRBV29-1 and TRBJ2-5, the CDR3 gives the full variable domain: SAVISQKPSRDICQRGTSLTIQCQVDSQVTMMFWYRQQPGQSLTLIATANQGSEATYESGFVIDKFPISRPNLTFSTLTVSNMSPEDSSIYLCSVERQGLAETQYFGPGTRLLVL.

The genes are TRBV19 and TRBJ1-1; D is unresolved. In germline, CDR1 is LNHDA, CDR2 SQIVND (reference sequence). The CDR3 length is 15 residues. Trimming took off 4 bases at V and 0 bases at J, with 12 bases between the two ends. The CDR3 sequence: CASSTIPGMNTEAFF. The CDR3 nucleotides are TGTGCCAGTAGTACCATCCCAGGCATGAACACTGAAGCTTTCTTT.